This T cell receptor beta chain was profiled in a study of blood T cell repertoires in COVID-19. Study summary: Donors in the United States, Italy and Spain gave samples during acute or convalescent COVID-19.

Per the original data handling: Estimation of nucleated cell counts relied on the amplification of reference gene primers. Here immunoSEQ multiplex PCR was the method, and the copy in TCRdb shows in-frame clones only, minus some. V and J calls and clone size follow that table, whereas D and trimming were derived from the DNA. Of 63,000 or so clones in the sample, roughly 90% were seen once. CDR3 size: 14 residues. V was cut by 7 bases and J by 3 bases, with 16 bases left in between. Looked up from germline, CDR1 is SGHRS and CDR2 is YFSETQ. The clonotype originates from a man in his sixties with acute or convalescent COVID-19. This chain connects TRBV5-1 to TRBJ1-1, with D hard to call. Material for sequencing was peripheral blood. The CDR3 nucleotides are TGCGCCAGCTCCATACACAGCCTGGACACTGAAGCTTTCTTT. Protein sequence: CASSIHSLDTEAFF.